These 22 T cell receptor beta chains were sequenced from one sample in a study of post-analysis software for immune sequencing data. Study results and caveats: TRBV segments more frequent in patients than in controls numbered about five and included TRBV5-6, TRBV5-1 and TRBV20-1.

Incorporated into the TCR beta cDNA libraries were unique molecular identifiers, which served to reduce PCR and sequencing biases. TCRdb re-called the PCR reads with MiXCR, one entry per CDR3 protein. This sample has fewer than 850,000 distinct CDR3 sequences, with 25% to 30% found just once. These receptors have no known antigen. Input material: blood. The receptors shown here come from a girl between 10 and 17 years old with multiple sclerosis.

This clonotype was counted only a few times. The V and J genes are TRBV4-3 and TRBJ2-5; 7 bases map to TRBD1. The germline gives CDR1 LGHNA, CDR2 YSLEER. V lost 0 bases, J lost 3 bases, and 10 bases stayed unmatched. The CDR3 totals 17 residues. CDR3 region: CASSQDWADQGEETQYF. In DNA, the CDR3 is TGCGCCAGCAGCCAAGATTGGGCCGACCAGGGGGAAGAGACCCAGTACTTC.

This sequence joins TRBV7-2 and TRBJ2-1; D call uncertain. This CDR3 contains 14 residues. Trimming cost V 0 bases and J 8 bases, with 11 bases left between them. The germline gives CDR1 SGHTA, CDR2 FQGNSA. CDR3 DNA sequence: TGTGCCAGCAGCTTAGCGCGCCGGGCCGATGAGCAGTTCTTC. It encodes CASSLARRADEQFF.

This rearrangement joins TRBV10-3 to TRBJ2-1; no clear D. The CDR3 length is 15 residues. Per the germline V gene, CDR1 is ENHRY and CDR2 is SYGVKD. The V end lost 0 bases, the J end lost 9 bases, and 15 bases lay between the germline ends. In nucleotides, the CDR3 is TGTGCCATCAGTGAGTCGATTTTCGCCTCTGGTGAGCAGTTCTTC. It codes for CAISESIFASGEQFF.

This clonotype showed up just a few times. The V and J genes are TRBV7-9 and TRBJ2-3; 7 nucleotides match TRBD2. The CDR3 spans 16 residues. The V gene's germline CDR1 is SEHNR and CDR2 FQNEAQ (reference sequence). Trimming took 2 bases from V and 0 from J; bases not matched to a gene: 5. CDR3: CASSLSLAESTDTQYF. The CDR3 coding sequence is TGTGCCAGCAGCTTATCCCTAGCGGAGAGCACAGATACGCAGTATTTT.

The J gene is TRBJ2-3, the V gene TRBV24-1, with 10 bases that match TRBD2. CDR1 is KGHDR, CDR2 SFDVKD, per germline. The length of the CDR3 is 19 residues. V lost 3 bases to trimming and J lost 5 bases; unmatched junction nucleotides: 16. The CDR3 sequence is CATSDVSSGGHAGRDTQYF. The CDR3 bases are TGTGCCACCAGTGATGTATCTAGCGGGGGACACGCGGGGCGAGATACGCAGTATTTT.

This clonotype was counted a few times. This chain connects TRBV18 to TRBJ1-1; D is ambiguous. The CDR3 has 14 amino acids. The germline V gene has CDR1 KGHSH and CDR2 LQKENI. Deletions cut 0 bases from V and 1 base from J, with 6 bases between. The CDR3 spells CASSPPWENTEAFF. The CDR3 nucleotides are TGTGCCAGCTCACCACCTTGGGAGAACACTGAAGCTTTCTTT.

As to this clonotype: The junction and the germline gene differ at one end; a read error may be behind it. The chain carries TRBV7-7 and TRBJ2-3; D unclear. Per the germline V gene, CDR1 is SSHAT and CDR2 is FNYEAQ (reference sequence). This CDR3 region has 13 residues. In nucleotides, the CDR3 is TGTGCTAGCAGCTCCCAGTTTTCGGATACGCAGTATTTT. Translating gives CASSSQFSDTQYF.

The chain has TRBV7-2 and TRBJ1-6; 9 bases match TRBD1. The CDR3 runs 16 residues. The germline CDR1 and CDR2 sequences are SGHTA and FQGNSA. Trimming removed 1 base from V and 10 bases from J; junction bases left unmatched: 8. The CDR3 is CASSLGTGAFPSPLHF. CDR3 bases: TGTGCCAGCAGCTTAGGGACAGGGGCCTTTCCCTCACCCCTCCACTTT.

J is TRBJ1-1 and V is TRBV20-1; 7 nucleotides align to TRBD1. This CDR3 contains 13 residues. With V trimmed by 7 bases and J by 1 base, 6 bases remained unmatched. Germline CDR1 and CDR2: DFQATT and SNEGSKA (reference sequence). This chain's CDR3 is CSVSRQGNTEAFF. The CDR3 DNA is TGCAGTGTTTCTCGACAGGGGAACACTGAAGCTTTCTTT.

The V gene is TRBV20-1, the J gene TRBJ1-1, with 11 positions matching TRBD1. J was trimmed by 2 bases and V by 6 bases; bases with no gene match: 8. The length of the CDR3 is 15 residues. Germline CDR1 DFQATT, CDR2 SNEGSKA (reference sequence). The CDR3, as DNA: TGCAGTGCCCCTAGGACAGGGGGCTACAACACTGAAGCTTTCTTT. Translating it yields CSAPRTGGYNTEAFF.

The chain carries TRBV19 and TRBJ1-4, with D possibly matching TRBD1 (6 bases). The CDR3 is made up of 15 amino acids. The germline V gene encodes CDR1 LNHDA and CDR2 SQIVND (reference sequence). V was cut by 8 bases and J by 0 bases, with 13 bases left in between. CDR3 DNA: TGTGCCAGTCGGACAGCGCCAGCAACTAATGAAAAACTGTTTTTT. This sequence encodes CASRTAPATNEKLFF.

This clonotype has a handful of counts. The gene calls are TRBV6-2 or TRBV6-3 and TRBJ2-4; D not resolved. The ends were cut back, 6 bases at V and 8 bases at J, with 14 bases in the middle. The germline V gene has CDR1 MNHEY and CDR2 SVGEGT. The length of the CDR3 is 13 residues. CDR3 nucleotides: TGTGCCAGCAGCTACCTACTCGCTGACATTCAGTACTTC. Translating it yields CASSYLLADIQYF.

The chain joins TRBV28 to TRBJ1-5; D unresolved. CDR1 is MDHEN, CDR2 SYDVKM, per germline. The CDR3 has 12 residues. Trimming took off 11 bases at V and 2 bases at J, with 10 bases between the two ends. CDR3 loop: CAPPRRNQPQHF. CDR3 nucleotide sequence: TGTGCCCCACCGCGGCGCAATCAGCCCCAGCATTTT.

This clonotype was counted between two and nine times. This chain connects TRBV20-1 to TRBJ2-7, with D possibly being TRBD1 (5 bases). This CDR3 has 13 amino acids. Looked up from germline, CDR1 is DFQATT and CDR2 is SNEGSKA (reference sequence). The V gene lost 4 bases and the J gene lost 11 bases, with 21 bases spanning the gap. DNA of the CDR3: TGCAGTGCTACCGTCGTCCAGGGAACCACAGAGTACTTC. Translated: CSATVVQGTTEYF.

The chain uses TRBV5-6 and TRBJ2-2; 9 bases align to TRBD2. CDR3 length: 16 amino acids. With 0 bases clipped from V and 1 base from J, the junction kept 1 base outside the gene matches. CDR1 SGHDT and CDR2 YYEEEE come from the germline V gene. The CDR3 reads CASSLGLAENTGELFF. Written as DNA, the CDR3 is TGTGCCAGCAGCTTGGGACTAGCGGAGAACACCGGGGAGCTGTTTTTT.

The rearrangement uses TRBV7-2 and TRBJ1-1; unclear D gene. V was pared by 2 bases and J by 5 bases, with 12 bases between. Germline V gene sequence: CDR1 SGHTA, CDR2 FQGNSA. The CDR3 runs 14 residues. CDR3 in amino acids: CASSLQPRGTEAFF. For the CDR3, the DNA is TGTGCCAGCAGCTTACAACCACGTGGGACTGAAGCTTTCTTT.

J is TRBJ2-5 and V is TRBV5-1, with D perhaps matching TRBD2 (5 bases). V was shortened by 5 bases and J by 7 bases, with 9 bases between the two germline ends. Germline CDR1 SGHRS, CDR2 YFSETQ. The length of the CDR3 is 11 residues. The CDR3 nucleotides are TGCGCCAGCAGAGCGGAAGGGACCCAGTACTTC. Its protein product is CASRAEGTQYF.

This chain links TRBV12-3 or TRBV12-4 with TRBJ1-5; 9 nucleotides agree with TRBD1. Germline trimming cut 5 bases from V and 4 bases from J; bases unmatched to any gene: 15. The CDR3 length is 18 residues. The CDR3 DNA reads as TGTGCCAGCAGTCCCCGGACAGGGGCAAGCGTGTGGAATCAGCCCCAGCATTTT. Its translation is CASSPRTGASVWNQPQHF.

This clonotype was seen only a few times. This chain joins TRBV5-1 and TRBJ1-5, with TRBD1 identical over 7 bases. Germline trimming cut 4 bases from V and 4 bases from J; bases unmatched to any gene: 8. Germline V gives CDR1 SGHRS, CDR2 YFSETQ. The length of the CDR3 is 15 residues. The CDR3 bases are TGCGCCAGCAGCCCATACAGGGGTGGGAATCAGCCCCAGCATTTT. It translates to CASSPYRGGNQPQHF.

V usage is TRBV28 and J usage is TRBJ2-7; D uncertain. Germline V gives CDR1 MDHEN, CDR2 SYDVKM. Trimming pared 1 base from V and 2 bases from J, leaving 9 bases between. The CDR3 has 14 amino acids. This CDR3 reads CASSLSRFPYEQYF. The CDR3 DNA reads TGTGCCAGCAGTTTATCTAGGTTCCCCTACGAGCAGTACTTC.

Remarks on this clonotype: A read error is possible here, since a much larger clone lies one base away. The genes are TRBV6-1 and TRBJ2-5; D gene uncertain. CDR1 and CDR2 (germline): MNHNS, SASEGT. The CDR3 runs 13 residues. Trimming removed 6 bases at V and 0 bases at J, with 8 bases between. The CDR3 loop is CASSDTHQETQYF. Written as DNA, the CDR3 is TGTGCCAGCAGCGACACGCACCAAGAGACCCAGTACTTC.

The chain combines TRBV28 with TRBJ2-3, with D possibly matching TRBD1 (6 bases). V gave up 2 bases and J gave up 3 bases, with 12 bases separating them. Germline lookup yields CDR1 MDHEN and CDR2 SYDVKM. The CDR3 is 15 amino acids. The CDR3: CASSLLGAQTDTQYF. CDR3 DNA sequence: TGTGCCAGCAGTTTACTGGGGGCCCAGACAGATACGCAGTATTTT.